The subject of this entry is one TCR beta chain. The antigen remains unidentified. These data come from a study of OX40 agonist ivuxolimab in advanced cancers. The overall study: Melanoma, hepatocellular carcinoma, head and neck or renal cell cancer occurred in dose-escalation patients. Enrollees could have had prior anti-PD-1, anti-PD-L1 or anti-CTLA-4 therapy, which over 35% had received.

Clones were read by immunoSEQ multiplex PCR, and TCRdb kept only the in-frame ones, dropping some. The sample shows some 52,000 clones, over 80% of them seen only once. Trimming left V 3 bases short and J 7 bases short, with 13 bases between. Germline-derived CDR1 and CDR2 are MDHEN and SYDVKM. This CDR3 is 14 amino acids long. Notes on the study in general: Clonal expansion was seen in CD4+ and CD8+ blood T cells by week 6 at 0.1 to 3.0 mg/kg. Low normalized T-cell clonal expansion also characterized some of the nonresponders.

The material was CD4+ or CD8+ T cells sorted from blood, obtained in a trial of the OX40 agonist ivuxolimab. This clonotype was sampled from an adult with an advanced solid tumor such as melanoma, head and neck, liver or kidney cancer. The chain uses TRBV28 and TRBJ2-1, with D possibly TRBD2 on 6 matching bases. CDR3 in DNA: TGTGCCAGCAGTTTTAGGCGGGATTTAAATGAGCAGTTCTTC. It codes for CASSFRRDLNEQFF. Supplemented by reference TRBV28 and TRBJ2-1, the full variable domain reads DVKVTQSSRYLVKRTGEKVFLECVQDMDHENMFWYRQDPGLGLRLIYFSYDVKMKEKGDIPEGYSVSREKKERFSLILESASTNQTSMYLCASSFRRDLNEQFFGPGTRLTVL.